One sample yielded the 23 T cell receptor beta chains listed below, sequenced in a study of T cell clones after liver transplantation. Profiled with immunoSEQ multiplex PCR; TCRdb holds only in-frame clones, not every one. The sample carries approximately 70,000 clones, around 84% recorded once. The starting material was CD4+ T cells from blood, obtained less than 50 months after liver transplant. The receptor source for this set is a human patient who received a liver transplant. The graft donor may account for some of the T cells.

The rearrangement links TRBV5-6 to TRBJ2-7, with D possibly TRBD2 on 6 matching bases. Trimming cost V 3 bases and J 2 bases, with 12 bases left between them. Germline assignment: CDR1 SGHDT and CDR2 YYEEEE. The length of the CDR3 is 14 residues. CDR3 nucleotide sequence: TGTGCCAGCAGCTCTCGCGCGGGAACCTACGAGCAGTACTTC. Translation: CASSSRAGTYEQYF.

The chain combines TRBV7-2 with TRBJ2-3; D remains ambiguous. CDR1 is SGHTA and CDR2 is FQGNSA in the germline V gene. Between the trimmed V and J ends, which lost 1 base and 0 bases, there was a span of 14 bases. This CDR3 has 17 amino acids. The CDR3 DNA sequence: TGTGCCAGCAGCTTAGAAAGAGGTCCTGGGAGCACAGATACGCAGTATTTT. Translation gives CASSLERGPGSTDTQYF.

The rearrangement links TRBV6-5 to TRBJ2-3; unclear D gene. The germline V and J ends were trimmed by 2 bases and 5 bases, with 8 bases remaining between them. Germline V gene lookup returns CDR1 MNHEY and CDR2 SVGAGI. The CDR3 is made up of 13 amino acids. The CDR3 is CASSYQTGDTQYF. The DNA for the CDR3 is TGTGCCAGCAGTTACCAAACGGGAGATACGCAGTATTTT.

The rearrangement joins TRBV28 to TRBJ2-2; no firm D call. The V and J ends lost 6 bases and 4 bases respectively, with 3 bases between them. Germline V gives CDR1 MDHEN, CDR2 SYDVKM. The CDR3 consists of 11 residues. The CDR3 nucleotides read TGTGCCAGCAGCTCCACCGGGGAGCTGTTTTTT. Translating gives CASSSTGELFF. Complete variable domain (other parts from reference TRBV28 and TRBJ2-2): DVKVTQSSRYLVKRTGEKVFLECVQDMDHENMFWYRQDPGLGLRLIYFSYDVKMKEKGDIPEGYSVSREKKERFSLILESASTNQTSMYLCASSSTGELFFGEGSRLTVL.

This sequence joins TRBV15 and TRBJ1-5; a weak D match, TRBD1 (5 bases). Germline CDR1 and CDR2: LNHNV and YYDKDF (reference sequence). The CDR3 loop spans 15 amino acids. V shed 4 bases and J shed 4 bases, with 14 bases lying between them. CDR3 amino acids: CATSTDRQHNQPQHF. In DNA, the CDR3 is TGTGCCACCAGCACCGATCGACAGCATAATCAGCCCCAGCATTTT.

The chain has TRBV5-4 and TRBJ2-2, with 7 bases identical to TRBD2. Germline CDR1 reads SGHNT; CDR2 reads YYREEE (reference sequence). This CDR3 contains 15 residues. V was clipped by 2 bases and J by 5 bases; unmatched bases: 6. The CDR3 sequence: CASSFMGGKTGELFF. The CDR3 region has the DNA TGTGCCAGCAGCTTCATGGGAGGGAAGACCGGGGAGCTGTTTTTT.

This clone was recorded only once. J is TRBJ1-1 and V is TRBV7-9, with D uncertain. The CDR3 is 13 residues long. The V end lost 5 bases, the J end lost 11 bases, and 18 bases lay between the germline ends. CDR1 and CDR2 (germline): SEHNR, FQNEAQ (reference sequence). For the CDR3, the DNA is TGTGCCAGCAGCGACACGTCCCATCCGGCGGCTTTCTTT. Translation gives CASSDTSHPAAFF. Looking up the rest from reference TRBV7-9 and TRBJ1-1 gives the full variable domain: DTGVSQNPRHKITKRGQNVTFRCDPISEHNRLYWYRQTLGQGPEFLTYFQNEAQLEKSRLLSDRFSAERPKGSFSTLEIQRTEQGDSAMYLCASSDTSHPAAFFGQGTRLTVV.

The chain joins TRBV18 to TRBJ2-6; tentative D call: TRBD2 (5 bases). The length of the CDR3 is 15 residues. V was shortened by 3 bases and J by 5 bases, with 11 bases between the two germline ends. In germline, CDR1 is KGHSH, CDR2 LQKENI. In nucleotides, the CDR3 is TGTGCCAGCTCACCGGACGGGGTCCGGGCCAACGTCCTGACTTTC. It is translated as CASSPDGVRANVLTF.

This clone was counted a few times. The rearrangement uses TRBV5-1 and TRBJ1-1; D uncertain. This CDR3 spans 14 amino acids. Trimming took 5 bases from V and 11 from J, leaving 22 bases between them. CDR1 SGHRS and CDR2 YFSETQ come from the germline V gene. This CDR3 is CASRYGNADTAAFF. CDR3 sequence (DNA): TGCGCCAGCAGGTACGGAAACGCTGACACGGCTGCTTTCTTT.

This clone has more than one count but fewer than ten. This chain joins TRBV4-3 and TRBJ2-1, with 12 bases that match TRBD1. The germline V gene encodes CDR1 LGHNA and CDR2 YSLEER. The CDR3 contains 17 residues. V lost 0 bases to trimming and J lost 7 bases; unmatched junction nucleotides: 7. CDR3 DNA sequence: TGCGCCAGCAGCCAAGATCGGGGGACAGGGGGCCGGAATGAGCAGTTCTTC. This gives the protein CASSQDRGTGGRNEQFF.

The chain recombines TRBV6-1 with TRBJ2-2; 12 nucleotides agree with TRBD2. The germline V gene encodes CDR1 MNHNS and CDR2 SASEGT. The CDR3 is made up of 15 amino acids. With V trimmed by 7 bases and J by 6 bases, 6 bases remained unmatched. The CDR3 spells CASTWTSGAAGELFF. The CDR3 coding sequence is TGTGCCAGCACATGGACTAGCGGGGCGGCCGGGGAGCTGTTTTTT.

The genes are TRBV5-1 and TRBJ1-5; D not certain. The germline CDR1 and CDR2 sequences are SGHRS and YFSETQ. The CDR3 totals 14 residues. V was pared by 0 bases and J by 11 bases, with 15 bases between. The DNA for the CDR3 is TGCGCCAGCAGCTTGGCCTCGGGCTCGGAGACCCAGCATTTT. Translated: CASSLASGSETQHF.

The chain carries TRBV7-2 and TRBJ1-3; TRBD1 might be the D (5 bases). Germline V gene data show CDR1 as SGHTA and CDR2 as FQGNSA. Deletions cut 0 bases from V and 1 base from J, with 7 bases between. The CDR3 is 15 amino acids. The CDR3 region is CASSLAGQSGNTIYF. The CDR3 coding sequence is TGTGCCAGCAGCTTAGCGGGGCAATCTGGAAACACCATATATTTT.

CDR3: CASSVSGVNNEQFF. CDR3 bases: TGTGCCAGCAGCGTCTCGGGAGTGAATAATGAGCAGTTCTTC. The V call is TRBV9, the J call TRBJ2-1; perhaps TRBD2 as D (6 bases). The V and J ends lost 2 bases and 7 bases respectively, with 13 bases between them. The CDR3 runs to 14 residues. Germline values: CDR1 SGDLS, CDR2 YYNGEE.

DNA of the CDR3: TGTGCCAGCTCACCTGGCAGCACCCCGGGAGGGAACACTGAAGCTTTCTTT. It yields the protein CASSPGSTPGGNTEAFF. The chain employs TRBV18 and TRBJ1-1; D is unclear. The V and J ends lost 3 bases and 1 base respectively, with 18 bases between them. Germline V gives CDR1 KGHSH, CDR2 LQKENI. The CDR3 runs to 17 residues.

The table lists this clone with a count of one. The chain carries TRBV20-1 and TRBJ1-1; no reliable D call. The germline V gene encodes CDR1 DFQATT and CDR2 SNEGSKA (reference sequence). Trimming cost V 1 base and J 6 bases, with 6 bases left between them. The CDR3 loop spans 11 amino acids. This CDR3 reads CSARARAEAFF. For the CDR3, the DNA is TGCAGTGCTAGAGCCCGGGCTGAAGCTTTCTTT.

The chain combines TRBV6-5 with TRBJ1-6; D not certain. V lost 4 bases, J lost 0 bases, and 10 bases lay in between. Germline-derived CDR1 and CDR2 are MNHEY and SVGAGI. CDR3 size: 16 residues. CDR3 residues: CASSSQMSSYNSPLHF. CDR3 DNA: TGTGCCAGCAGTTCCCAAATGAGCTCCTATAATTCACCCCTCCACTTT.

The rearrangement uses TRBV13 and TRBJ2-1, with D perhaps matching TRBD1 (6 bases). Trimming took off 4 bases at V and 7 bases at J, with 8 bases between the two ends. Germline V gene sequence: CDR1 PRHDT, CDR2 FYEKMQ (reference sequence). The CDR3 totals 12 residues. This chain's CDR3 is CASSYRENEQFF. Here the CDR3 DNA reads TGTGCCAGCAGCTACAGGGAGAATGAGCAGTTCTTC.

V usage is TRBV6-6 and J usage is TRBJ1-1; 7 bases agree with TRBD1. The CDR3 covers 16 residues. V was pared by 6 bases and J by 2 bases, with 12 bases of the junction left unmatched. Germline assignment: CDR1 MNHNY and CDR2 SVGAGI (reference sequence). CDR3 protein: CASRPQGRRSNTEAFF. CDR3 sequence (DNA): TGTGCCAGCAGGCCACAGGGGCGCAGATCTAACACTGAAGCTTTCTTT.

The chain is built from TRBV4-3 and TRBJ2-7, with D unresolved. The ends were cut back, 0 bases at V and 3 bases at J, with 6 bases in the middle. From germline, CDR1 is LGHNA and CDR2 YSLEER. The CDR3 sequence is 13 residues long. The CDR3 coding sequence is TGCGCCAGCAGCCAAGATCACGGCTACGAGCAGTACTTC. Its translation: CASSQDHGYEQYF.

CDR3 sequence reads: CASSLKAGSPDTQYF. The CDR3, as DNA: TGTGCCAGCAGCTTAAAGGCAGGATCCCCGGATACGCAGTATTTT. J is TRBJ2-3 and V is TRBV5-6, with D uncertain. This CDR3 has 15 amino acids. Trimming removed 2 bases from V and 6 bases from J, with 16 bases in between. Germline values: CDR1 SGHDT, CDR2 YYEEEE.

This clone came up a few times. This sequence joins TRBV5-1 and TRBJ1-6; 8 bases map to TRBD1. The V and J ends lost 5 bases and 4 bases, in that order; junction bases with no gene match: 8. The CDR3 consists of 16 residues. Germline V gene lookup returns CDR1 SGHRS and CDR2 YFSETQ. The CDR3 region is CASSPNGQGYNSPLHF. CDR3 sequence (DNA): TGCGCCAGCAGTCCAAACGGACAGGGATATAATTCACCCCTCCACTTT. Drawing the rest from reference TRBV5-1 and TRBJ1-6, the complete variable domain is KAGVTQTPRYLIKTRGQQVTLSCSPISGHRSVSWYQQTPGQGLQFLFEYFSETQRNKGNFPGRFSGRQFSNSRSEMNVSTLELGDSALYLCASSPNGQGYNSPLHFGNGTRLTVT.

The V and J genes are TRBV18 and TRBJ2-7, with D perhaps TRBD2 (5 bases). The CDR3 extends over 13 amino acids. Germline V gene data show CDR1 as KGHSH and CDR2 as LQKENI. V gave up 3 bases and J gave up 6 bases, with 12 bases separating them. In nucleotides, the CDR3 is TGTGCCAGCTCACCCGAGGCCCGGGGCGAGCAGTACTTC. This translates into CASSPEARGEQYF.